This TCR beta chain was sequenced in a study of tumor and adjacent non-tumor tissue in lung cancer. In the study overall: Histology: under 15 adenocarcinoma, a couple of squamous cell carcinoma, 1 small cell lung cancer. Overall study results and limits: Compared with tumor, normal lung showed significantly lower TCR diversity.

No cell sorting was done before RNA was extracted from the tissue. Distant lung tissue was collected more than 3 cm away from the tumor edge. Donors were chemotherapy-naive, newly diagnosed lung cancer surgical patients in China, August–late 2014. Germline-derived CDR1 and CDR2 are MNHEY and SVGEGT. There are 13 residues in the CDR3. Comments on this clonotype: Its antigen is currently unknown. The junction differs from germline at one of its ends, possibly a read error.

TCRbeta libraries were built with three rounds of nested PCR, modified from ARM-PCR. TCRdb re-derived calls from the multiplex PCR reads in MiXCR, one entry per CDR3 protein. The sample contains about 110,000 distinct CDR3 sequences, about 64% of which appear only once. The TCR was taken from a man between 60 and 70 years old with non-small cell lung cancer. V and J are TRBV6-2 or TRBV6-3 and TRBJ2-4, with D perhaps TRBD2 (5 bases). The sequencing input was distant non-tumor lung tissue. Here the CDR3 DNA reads TGTGCCAGCAGGACTAAAGCCAAAAGCATTCAGTACTTC. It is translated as CASRTKAKSIQYF.